This T cell receptor beta chain derives from a study of T cells after posttransplantation cyclophosphamide (dated by TCRdb to the mid-2010s). Broadly, across the study: Using TRB sequencing, the study followed how the T cell repertoire reconstituted after myeloablative bone marrow transplantation in which posttransplantation cyclophosphamide served as GVHD prophylaxis. Samples from about 35 PTCy-treated patients, along with samples from 16 of their related bone marrow donors, underwent antigen receptor sequencing. Blood from every one of the roughly 35 PTCy patients who had 1-year posttransplant specimens underwent TRB sequencing. In 3 patients, TRB sequencing was also performed on up to roughly 3 more blood samples taken 2 to 5.2 years after transplant, and in 4 patients, pretransplant blood was also TRB-sequenced. TRA and TRB clonality were tightly correlated in several samples, so subsequent TCR analyses focused on TRB only. Public TRB sequences were checked against a database of over 3,500 sequences associated with responses to pathogens, tumor antigens, self-antigens and alloantigens. Summary of the overall study and its limitations: Across approximately 45 patients, TRB clonality was highly associated with recipient CMV seropositivity and CMV reactivation, and diversity in PTCy patients was similar to diversity in CNI/methotrexate controls. Donor-recipient similarity was low at 1-2 months but increased during the first year, and donor CD8+ memory clones often dominated later blood repertoires. The TRB repertoires of T cells infiltrating skin or GI tract showed only limited overlap with the TRB repertoires of T cells in blood.

There are 16 amino acids in the CDR3, from cysteine to phenylalanine inclusive. Just CDR3 DNA is preserved here, 48 bases in frame from base 1. Germline trimming amounts to 6 bases on V and 4 bases on J, with 10 as the count of junction bases outside the gene matches. According to the germline V gene (reference sequence), CDR1 reads LNHNV and CDR2 reads YYDKDF. For this clone: Its antigen is currently not known. No per-base quality is available; no much larger clone lies one base away.

Related bone marrow donors provided peripheral blood samples on the day of marrow donation. Peripheral blood and bone marrow mononuclear cells were isolated by Ficoll-Hypaque density centrifugation and cryopreserved. Genomic DNA was used for TRB sequencing, which was performed with the immunoSEQ assay at survey resolution or with the hsTCRB kit. Processing in the source paper ran as follows. Initial read processing used immunoSEQ software, and repertoire analyses used the LymphoSeq R package. For each TRB dataset, clonality was calculated as 1 minus normalized Shannon entropy, and the Gini coefficient was computed as well. To infer phenotypes in unsorted samples, TRB sequences from sorted subsets of the recipient or donor were mapped onto unsorted samples from the same recipient. TCRdb stores this immuneACCESS table with in-frame sequences only. Part of the clones is absent; in the studies checked, under half of the shortfall reflects unresolved V genes, and no reason is known for the rest. V and J calls and clone size are copied from that table; D and trimming were computed from the DNA. The table records some 37,000 clones for this sample, and not one of them appears only once. Approximately 1.1% of the sample is held by the ten biggest clonotypes.

This clonotype was sampled from a girl aged 10-17 years in good health, CMV-negative, and a related stem cell transplant donor. The specimen sequenced was PBMCs. The chain is made from TRBV15 and TRBJ2-1, with 9 central nucleotides matching TRBD2. The CDR3 loop reads CATSLLAGALYNEQFF. DNA sequence: TGTGCCACCAGTTTGTTAGCGGGAGCCTTATACAATGAGCAGTTCTTC.